Each of the 12 T cell receptor beta chains below was sequenced from the same sample in a study of blood T cell repertoires in COVID-19. Here immunoSEQ multiplex PCR was the method, and the copy in TCRdb shows in-frame clones only, minus some. This repertoire shows approximately 50,000 clones, roughly 85% found once; its top ten account for 25%. Sample: peripheral blood. These receptors were obtained from a man between 65 and 85 years old with acute or convalescent COVID-19.

This chain joins TRBV9 and TRBJ1-4; D unresolved. CDR1 is SGDLS and CDR2 is YYNGEE in the germline V gene. Trimming shortened V by 4 bases and J by 5 bases, and 18 bases separated the two germline ends. The CDR3 is made up of 16 amino acids. CDR3 amino acids: CASSPPAGGNNEKLFF. Here the CDR3 DNA reads TGTGCCAGCAGCCCCCCCGCAGGTGGAAACAATGAAAAACTGTTTTTT.

V is TRBV28 and J is TRBJ1-1; 9 nucleotides align to TRBD1. CDR3 size: 15 residues. V was pared by 7 bases and J by 3 bases, with 9 bases of the junction left unmatched. In germline, CDR1 is MDHEN, CDR2 SYDVKM. The CDR3, as DNA: TGTGCCAGCAATTCGGGGGACAGGGATTACACTGAAGCTTTCTTT. Translating it yields CASNSGDRDYTEAFF.

The chain combines TRBV5-6 with TRBJ1-2; 9 positions agree with TRBD1. The CDR3 is 14 amino acids. The V and J ends lost 0 bases and 4 bases, in that order; junction bases with no gene match: 1. The germline CDR1 and CDR2 sequences are SGHDT and YYEEEE. This CDR3 is CASSLGQGVYGYTF. For the CDR3, the DNA is TGTGCCAGCAGCTTGGGACAGGGGGTCTATGGCTACACCTTC.

The rearrangement links TRBV5-6 to TRBJ2-1; tentative D call: TRBD2 (6 bases). This CDR3 contains 13 residues. Trimming removed 4 bases at V and 5 bases at J, with 10 bases between. Germline assignment: CDR1 SGHDT and CDR2 YYEEEE. This CDR3 is CASSLGLHNEQFF. CDR3 in DNA: TGTGCCAGCAGCCTGGGACTTCACAATGAGCAGTTCTTC.

CDR3 sequence reads: CASRGTGLSPDTQYF. DNA for the CDR3: TGTGCCAGCAGGGGCACGGGACTATCCCCGGATACGCAGTATTTT. The V gene is TRBV6-6, the J gene TRBJ2-3; 7 positions agree with TRBD2. V lost 6 bases to trimming and J lost 6 bases; unmatched junction nucleotides: 12. The CDR3 contains 15 residues. Per the germline V gene, CDR1 is MNHNY and CDR2 is SVGAGI (reference sequence).

The chain recombines TRBV6-5 with TRBJ1-1, with 10 bases that match TRBD1. J gave up 5 bases and V 5 bases, and 5 bases lay outside the gene matches. Germline CDR1 is MNHEY and CDR2 is SVGAGI. The CDR3 covers 14 residues. The CDR3 bases are TGTGCCAGCAGTAAGGACAGGGGGAAAACTGAAGCTTTCTTT. Amino acid sequence: CASSKDRGKTEAFF.

The chain employs TRBV27 and TRBJ2-2, with TRBD1 identical over 11 bases. With V trimmed by 7 bases and J by 2 bases, 6 bases remained unmatched. CDR1 is MNHEY, CDR2 SMNVEV, per germline (reference sequence). There are 16 residues in the CDR3. CDR3 nucleotides: TGTGCCAGCACCCTAGGACAGGGGGCAAACACCGGGGAGCTGTTTTTT. Translating gives CASTLGQGANTGELFF.

The CDR3 reads CASSPLGGHGYTF. The CDR3 DNA is TGCGCCAGCAGCCCTTTAGGTGGACACGGCTACACCTTC. The chain couples TRBV4-1 to TRBJ1-2; TRBD1 might be the D (5 bases). Germline CDR1 and CDR2: MGHRA and YSYEKL. The length of the CDR3 is 13 residues. The ends were cut back, 4 bases at V and 8 bases at J, with 14 bases in the middle.

The chain uses TRBV6-5 and TRBJ2-7; TRBD1 aligns across 7 bases. The CDR3 totals 16 residues. The V and J ends lost 2 bases and 5 bases, in that order; junction bases with no gene match: 12. Germline loops: CDR1 MNHEY, CDR2 SVGAGI. The CDR3 nucleotides read TGTGCCAGCAGTTACCTCCACCCCGGACAGGCTCACGAGCAGTACTTC. This codes for CASSYLHPGQAHEQYF.

The chain joins TRBV7-2 to TRBJ2-7; D remains unclear. V gave up 2 bases and J gave up 2 bases, with 19 bases separating them. Germline V gives CDR1 SGHTA, CDR2 FQGNSA. The CDR3 consists of 17 residues. The CDR3 DNA reads TGTGCCAGCAGCTTAACGGGTGGATCGGATCTCGCCTACGAGCAGTACTTC. It specifies CASSLTGGSDLAYEQYF. Full variable domain (outside the CDR3, taken from reference TRBV7-2 and TRBJ2-7): GAGVSQSPSNKVTEKGKDVELRCDPISGHTALYWYRQSLGQGLEFLIYFQGNSAPDKSGLPSDRFSAERTGGSVSTLTIQRTQQEDSAVYLCASSLTGGSDLAYEQYFGPGTRLTVT.

This rearrangement joins TRBV7-2 to TRBJ1-1, with unresolved D. Germline V CDR1 and CDR2: SGHTA, FQGNSA. The CDR3 loop spans 13 amino acids. Trimming removed 3 bases at V and 1 base at J, with 6 bases between. The CDR3 DNA reads TGTGCCAGCAGCTTTCGCAGGAACACTGAAGCTTTCTTT. Translated, it gives CASSFRRNTEAFF.

Details on this clone: Other DNA sequences in the same sample also yield this CDR3. V usage is TRBV11-2 and J usage is TRBJ2-7, with D possibly being TRBD2 (6 bases). The ends were cut back, 0 bases at V and 6 bases at J, with 12 bases in the middle. Germline assignment: CDR1 SGHAT and CDR2 FQNNGV. The CDR3 is 14 residues long. CDR3 DNA sequence: TGTGCCAGCAGCTTAGATCCGGGAGTCAGCGAGCAGTACTTC. It is translated as CASSLDPGVSEQYF.